The 11 T cell receptor beta chains below all came from one sample that was sequenced in a study of CD8+ T cells in alopecia areata. RNA extraction and reverse transcription yielded cDNA as sequencing template. Profiled with immunoSEQ multiplex PCR; TCRdb holds only in-frame clones, not every one. The sample lists about 37,000 clones, under 65% seen once, with 1.8% in the top ten. Once sorted, CD4+ cells from roughly 5 patients yielded CD25+CD127- cells. The source material was CD4+ Tregs sorted from blood. All receptors derive from a human donor with alopecia areata.

The chain employs TRBV7-8 and TRBJ1-1; D uncertain. Germline CDR1 SGHVS, CDR2 FQNEAQ. V lost 3 bases to trimming and J lost 5 bases, with 13 bases between them. The CDR3 runs 14 residues. This chain's CDR3 is CASSLRHLGTEAFF. CDR3 DNA: TGTGCCAGCAGCTTGCGCCATTTGGGAACTGAAGCTTTCTTT.

A remark on this clone: The same CDR3 arises from other DNA sequences in this sample as well. The gene calls are TRBV9 and TRBJ2-6; no definite D call. V gave up 2 bases and J gave up 0 bases, with 6 bases separating them. Germline lookup yields CDR1 SGDLS and CDR2 YYNGEE. The CDR3 is 15 amino acids. The CDR3 nucleotides are TGTGCCAGCAGCGTCGGAAACTCTGGGGCCAACGTCCTGACTTTC. The encoded protein is CASSVGNSGANVLTF.

This chain uses TRBV2 with TRBJ2-7, with a possible D match to TRBD1 (5 bases). Trimming took off 8 bases at V and 4 bases at J, with 15 bases between the two ends. CDR3 size: 13 residues. Per the germline V gene, CDR1 is SNHLY and CDR2 is FYNNEI. The CDR3 is CASGKPTGYEQYF. The CDR3 nucleotides read TGTGCCAGCGGGAAACCTACAGGTTACGAGCAGTACTTC.

This clone was observed a few times. The J gene is TRBJ1-4, the V gene TRBV4-2, with 8 bases that match TRBD1. J lost 11 bases, V lost 1 base, and 9 bases had no gene match. This CDR3 is 15 amino acids long. Germline V lookup: CDR1 LGHNA, CDR2 YNFKEQ. The CDR3 coding sequence is TGTGCCAGCAGCCAAGTCACGACAGGGGCGGAGAAACTGTTTTTT. It translates to CASSQVTTGAEKLFF.

By share of the sample, this clone is medium-sized (0.01 to 0.1%). The chain employs TRBV4-3 and TRBJ2-1; no reliable D call. The CDR3 runs to 13 residues. V lost 0 bases, J lost 9 bases, and 9 bases lay in between. Germline V gene sequence: CDR1 LGHNA, CDR2 YSLEER. The CDR3 nucleotides are TGCGCCAGCAGCCAAGATGGCTACTCTGAGCAGTTCTTC. Protein product: CASSQDGYSEQFF.

This rearrangement joins TRBV5-1 to TRBJ1-4; D is uncertain. The CDR3 is made up of 13 amino acids. CDR1 and CDR2 (germline): SGHRS, YFSETQ. V lost 1 base, J lost 8 bases, and 9 bases lay in between. For the CDR3, the DNA is TGCGCCAGCAGCTTGTCGATTGGGGAAAAACTGTTTTTT. It encodes CASSLSIGEKLFF.

This clone occurred a few times. The genes are TRBV5-1 and TRBJ1-1, with D perhaps matching TRBD1 (6 bases). The CDR3 runs 14 residues. V lost 0 bases and J 5 bases, leaving 11 bases between the germline ends. Germline CDR1 reads SGHRS; CDR2 reads YFSETQ. The CDR3: CASSLEGRGTEAFF. DNA for the CDR3: TGCGCCAGCAGCTTGGAGGGCAGGGGTACTGAAGCTTTCTTT.

The V and J genes are TRBV29-1 and TRBJ2-5; TRBD1 matches 11 bases. Germline trimming cut 6 bases from V and 2 bases from J; bases unmatched to any gene: 8. Germline CDR1 is SQVTM and CDR2 is ANQGSEA. CDR3 length: 15 amino acids. Here the CDR3 DNA reads TGCAGCGTCGCCGGGACAGGGGGGAAACAAGAGACCCAGTACTTC. Translation: CSVAGTGGKQETQYF.

The chain joins TRBV29-1 to TRBJ2-7; 11 bases line up with TRBD2. V gave up 7 bases and J gave up 9 bases; unmatched junction bases: 14. The CDR3 contains 14 residues. CDR1 is SQVTM and CDR2 is ANQGSEA in the germline V gene. The CDR3 DNA is TGCAGCGGCGGGACTAGCGGCTCCGTTAGACGGCAGTACTTC. Residues: CSGGTSGSVRRQYF.

Here the CDR3 reads CASSTRTGRETQYF. The CDR3 coding sequence is TGTGCCAGCAGCACCCGGACAGGGCGGGAGACCCAGTACTTC. This chain connects TRBV7-2 to TRBJ2-5; 8 bases map to TRBD1. This CDR3 has 14 amino acids. V gave up 5 bases and J gave up 5 bases; unmatched junction bases: 7. CDR1 and CDR2 (germline): SGHTA, FQGNSA.

This chain links TRBV7-2 with TRBJ2-1; 8 bases map to TRBD2. Germline CDR1 and CDR2: SGHTA and FQGNSA. With V trimmed by 5 bases and J by 1 base, 7 bases remained unmatched. This CDR3 region has 16 residues. CDR3 nucleotide sequence: TGTGCCAGCAGCGAACGGACTAGCTGGTCCTACAATGAGCAGTTCTTC. Protein: CASSERTSWSYNEQFF.